This T cell receptor (beta chain) derives from a study of blood T cell repertoires in COVID-19. Generated by immunoSEQ multiplex PCR, the TCRdb table keeps only in-frame clones and is missing some. The top ten clones hold 2.5% to 3% of a sample with around 250,000 clones, around 90% of them seen once. This CDR3 comprises 14 residues. Deletions cut 4 bases from V and 5 bases from J, with 13 bases between. The V gene's germline CDR1 is SGHRS and CDR2 YFSETQ. The rearrangement joins TRBV5-1 to TRBJ1-5; maybe TRBD1 (5 bases). The origin of this receptor is a middle-aged man who had been exposed to COVID-19. What was sequenced was PBMCs or T cells enriched from blood (not recorded which). This chain's CDR3 is CASSPGGVDQPQHF. CDR3 coding DNA: TGCGCCAGCAGCCCCGGGGGGGTGGATCAGCCCCAGCATTTT.